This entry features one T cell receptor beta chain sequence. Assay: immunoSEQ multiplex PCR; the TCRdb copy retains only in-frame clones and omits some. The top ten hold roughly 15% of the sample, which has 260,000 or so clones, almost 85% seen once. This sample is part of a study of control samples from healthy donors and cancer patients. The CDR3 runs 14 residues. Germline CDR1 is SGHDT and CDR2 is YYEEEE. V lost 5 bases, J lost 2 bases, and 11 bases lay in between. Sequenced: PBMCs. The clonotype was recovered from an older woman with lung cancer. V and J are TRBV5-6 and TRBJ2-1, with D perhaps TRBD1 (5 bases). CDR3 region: CASREGVAYNEQFF. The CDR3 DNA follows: TGTGCCAGCAGGGAAGGGGTAGCCTACAATGAGCAGTTCTTC.